This is a list of T cell receptor beta chains from one sample in a study of cytomegalovirus exposure and HLA in healthy donors. Using immunoSEQ multiplex PCR, the repertoire was profiled, and TCRdb retains in-frame clones only, with some absent. The sample consists of more than 120,000 clones, under 90% of them appearing once. Sequencing input: PBMCs. These receptors were taken from a male donor in good health and CMV-seronegative. CDR3s include the opening cysteine and the closing phenylalanine or tryptophan. Fields, in order: V gene, D gene, J gene, clone size, CDR3 protein, CDR3 DNA. D genes are given only for firm matches. Rows may omit the clone size; those that give it use once, few, many or a size class.

>TRBV19|NA|TRBJ2-2|NA
CASSPGSGELFF
TGTGCCAGTAGTCCAGGATCCGGGGAGCTGTTTTTT
>TRBV6-5|NA|TRBJ1-2|NA
CASSSTPGVNYGYTF
TGTGCCAGCAGTTCCACCCCGGGGGTAAACTATGGCTACACCTTC
>TRBV5-6|NA|TRBJ1-1|once
CASSLSPGEAFF
TGTGCCAGCAGCTTAAGCCCGGGTGAAGCTTTCTTT
>TRBV5-1|NA|TRBJ2-5|NA
CASREGLLGGPQETQYF
TGCGCCAGCAGAGAAGGACTCCTAGGTGGGCCCCAAGAGACCCAGTACTTC
>TRBV30|NA|TRBJ1-4|NA
CAWSGLSSEKLFF
TGTGCCTGGAGCGGACTCTCGAGTGAAAAACTGTTTTTT
>TRBV6-5|NA|TRBJ2-3|NA
CASSPMETTDTQYF
TGTGCCAGCAGCCCGATGGAGACCACAGATACGCAGTATTTT
>TRBV28|TRBD2|TRBJ2-5|NA
CASRRDYSETQYF
TGTGCCAGCCGCAGGGACTATAGCGAGACCCAGTACTTC
>TRBV5-5|TRBD1|TRBJ1-1|NA
CASSLRGASPEAFF
TGTGCCAGCAGCCTCAGGGGGGCGAGCCCTGAAGCTTTCTTT
>TRBV13|NA|TRBJ2-7|NA
CASSSDRVLSEQYF
TGTGCCAGCAGCTCTGACAGAGTTCTCTCCGAGCAGTACTTC
>TRBV10-3|NA|TRBJ1-3|NA
CAILTTFGNTIYF
TGTGCCATCTTAACGACTTTCGGAAACACCATATATTTT
>TRBV15|NA|TRBJ1-1|NA
CATLDRRRVNTEAFF
TGTGCCACTCTTGACAGGCGAAGGGTGAACACTGAAGCTTTCTTT
>TRBV4-3|TRBD1|TRBJ1-2|NA
CASSQGLPGQTFYGYTF
TGCGCCAGCAGCCAAGGCCTGCCGGGACAGACCTTCTATGGCTACACCTTC
>TRBV27|NA|TRBJ2-1|NA
CASHGTVPYNEQFF
TGTGCCAGCCACGGGACTGTTCCATACAATGAGCAGTTCTTC
>TRBV4-1|TRBD2|TRBJ2-1|NA
CASSQGTGLAGVIEQFF
TGCGCCAGCAGCCAAGGAACGGGGTTAGCGGGAGTTATTGAGCAGTTCTTC
>TRBV7-3|TRBD2|TRBJ2-5|NA
CASSLAGGQETQYF
TGTGCCAGCTCACTAGCGGGAGGTCAAGAGACCCAGTACTTC
>TRBV9|NA|TRBJ2-1|NA
CASSVDEETYNEQFF
TGTGCCAGCAGCGTAGACGAGGAGACCTACAATGAGCAGTTCTTC
>TRBV5-1|NA|TRBJ1-5|NA
CASSPRGTDQPQHF
TGCGCCAGCAGCCCCAGGGGAACCGATCAGCCCCAGCATTTT
>TRBV7-9|NA|TRBJ2-7|few
CASSLRQGSSYEQYF
TGTGCCAGCAGCTTAAGGCAGGGGAGCTCCTACGAGCAGTACTTC
>TRBV29-1|TRBD2|TRBJ2-2|NA
CSVGGRANPPTGELFF
TGCAGCGTTGGGGGGAGGGCCAATCCCCCAACCGGGGAGCTGTTTTTT
>TRBV19|TRBD1|TRBJ2-1|NA
CASSKNRGEQFF
TGTGCCAGTAGTAAAAACAGGGGGGAGCAGTTCTTC
>TRBV11-2|TRBD1|TRBJ2-7|NA
CASSSIRGRLYEQYF
TGTGCCAGCAGCTCCATCAGGGGGCGACTCTACGAGCAGTACTTC